Sequencing of this TCR beta chain was carried out in a study of T cell changes during pregnancy in multiple sclerosis. Sequenced by immunoSEQ multiplex PCR; TCRdb stores in-frame clones only, minus some. The profile shows around 71,000 clones, about 90% of them singletons. The V gene's germline CDR1 is SGHTA and CDR2 FQGNSA. CDR3 length equals 14 residues. Trimming cost V 8 bases and J 2 bases, with 12 bases left between them. V gene TRBV7-2 combines with J gene TRBJ2-2; possible D gene TRBD2, 6 bases. Specimen: peripheral blood, collected after pregnancy. The TCR sequence derives from a female donor with multiple sclerosis, enrolled in a pregnancy study. The CDR3: CASAGMGNTGELFF. CDR3 DNA sequence: TGTGCCAGCGCGGGGATGGGAAACACCGGGGAGCTGTTTTTT.